These 3 T cell receptor beta chains were all obtained from the same sample, sequenced in a study of beta chain features in type 1 diabetes. Expressed TCRB transcripts were sequenced because the isolated RNA had all been reverse transcribed beforehand. TCRdb keeps only in-frame clones here, not all; method: immunoSEQ multiplex PCR. The profile shows hundreds of thousands of clones, 11% to 15% of them singletons. What was sequenced was naive CD4+ T cells from blood. The receptors come from a man under 40 in good health.

The rearrangement uses TRBV6-1 and TRBJ2-1; TRBD1 matches at 8 bases. There are 15 residues in the CDR3. The J segment lost 6 bases and the V segment lost 4 bases, leaving 8 bases of the junction unmatched. Germline values: CDR1 MNHNS, CDR2 SASEGT. DNA of the CDR3: TGTGCCAGCAGTGTCCTCGCCGGGACAGGCAATGAGCAGTTCTTC. Translation: CASSVLAGTGNEQFF.

As to this clone: The sample has other DNA sequences that encode this CDR3 too. The rearrangement links TRBV6-5 to TRBJ2-5; D uncertain. V gave up 5 bases and J gave up 5 bases, with 6 bases separating them. CDR3 length: 11 amino acids. The V gene's germline CDR1 is MNHEY and CDR2 SVGAGI. The CDR3 nucleotides are TGTGCCAGCAGTACTGGGGAGACCCAGTACTTC. This translates into CASSTGETQYF.

The chain couples TRBV7-9 to TRBJ2-7; D might be TRBD1 (6 bases). V gave up 3 bases and J gave up 2 bases, with 14 bases separating them. The CDR3 totals 15 residues. Germline assignment: CDR1 SEHNR and CDR2 FQNEAQ (reference sequence). The CDR3 bases are TGTGCCAGCAGCTTTGGGTACGGGGACACCTACGAGCAGTACTTC. Translated, it gives CASSFGYGDTYEQYF.